This TCR beta chain was documented in a study of vaccination effects on CD4 cells after COVID-19. Clones were sequenced by immunoSEQ multiplex PCR, and TCRdb holds only the in-frame ones, with some missing. The sample has tens of thousands of clones; roughly 73% are singletons. General study points: Healthy vaccinees' vaccine-induced clones included only 1 of 255 cross-reacting with common cold coronaviruses.

Expansion of antigen-specific CD4+ T cells with viral peptide pools was carried out by the ViraFEST assay before sequencing. Investigators separated out CD4+ T cells once around nine days of culture had passed. Either the BNT162b2 or mRNA-1273 vaccine was given to participants in two doses. This clone was detected once. Its antigen is unknown. The receptor was isolated from a human donor who received a COVID-19 vaccine. The material was CD4+ T cells from PBMCs cultured with HCoV-229E spike peptides, obtained after COVID-19 vaccination.

This chain's CDR3 is CASSTTSNYGYTF. CDR3 DNA: TGTGCCAGCAGTACGACTTCTAACTATGGCTACACCTTC. The chain has TRBV27 and TRBJ1-2; no firm D call. In germline, CDR1 is MNHEY, CDR2 SMNVEV (reference sequence). V was cut by 5 bases and J by 0 bases, with 7 bases left in between. The CDR3 contains 13 residues.